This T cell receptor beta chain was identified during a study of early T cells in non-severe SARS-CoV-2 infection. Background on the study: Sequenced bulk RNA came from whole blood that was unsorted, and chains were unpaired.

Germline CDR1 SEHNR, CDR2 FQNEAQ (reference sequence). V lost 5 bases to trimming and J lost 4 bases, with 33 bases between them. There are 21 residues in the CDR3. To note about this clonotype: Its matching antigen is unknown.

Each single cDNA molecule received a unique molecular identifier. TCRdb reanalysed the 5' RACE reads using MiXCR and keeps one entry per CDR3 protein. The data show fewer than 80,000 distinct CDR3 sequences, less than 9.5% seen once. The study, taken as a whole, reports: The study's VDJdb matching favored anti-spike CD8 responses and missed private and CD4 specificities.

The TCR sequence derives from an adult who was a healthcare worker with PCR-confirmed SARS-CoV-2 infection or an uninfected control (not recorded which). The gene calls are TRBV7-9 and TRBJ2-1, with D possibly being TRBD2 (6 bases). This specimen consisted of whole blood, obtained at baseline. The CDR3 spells CASSPSTSSGLRERAYNEQFF. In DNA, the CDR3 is TGTGCCAGCAGCCCATCAACTTCCTCCGGCCTACGGGAGAGGGCGTACAATGAGCAGTTCTTC.